These T cell receptor beta chains were read from a single sample in a study of blood T cell repertoires in COVID-19. The data were produced by immunoSEQ multiplex PCR, yet TCRdb's version contains in-frame clones alone and is incomplete. This sample has some 230,000 clones; 80% to 90% occur once, and the top ten carry more than 4.5%. Source material: peripheral blood. The receptors derive from an older woman who had recovered from COVID-19. The CDR3 runs from the conserved cysteine through the conserved F or W. D genes are given only for firm matches. Clone size appears in some rows only: once, few, many, or a class for an expanded clone.

j_call | d_call | v_call | clone_size | cdr3_nt | cdr3_aa
TRBJ1-2 | TRBD1 | TRBV6-5 | - | TGTGCCAGCACAGGGGGCTATGGCTACACCTTC | CASTGGYGYTF
TRBJ1-6 | TRBD1 | TRBV18 | - | TGTGCCAGCTCACCGACAGGGATTGTGCGTAATTCACCCCTCCACTTT | CASSPTGIVRNSPLHF
TRBJ1-2 | - | TRBV4-3 | - | TGCGCCAGCAGCCAGACTCTGGGACGGGACTTCTCTAACTATGGCTACACCTTC | CASSQTLGRDFSNYGYTF
TRBJ2-1 | - | TRBV7-3 | - | TGTGCCAGCAGCTTCGACTTATACAATGAGCAGTTCTTC | CASSFDLYNEQFF
TRBJ2-7 | - | TRBV18 | - | TGTGCCAGCTCCCAGACAGGCTACCACGGGGAGCAGTACTTC | CASSQTGYHGEQYF
TRBJ1-1 | - | TRBV19 | - | TGTGCCAGTACCACAGGGTCCCCTGAAGCTTTCTTT | CASTTGSPEAFF
TRBJ2-7 | TRBD1 | TRBV30 | - | TGTGCCTGGAGCGGGACAGGGCTTGGCTACGAGCAGTACTTC | CAWSGTGLGYEQYF
TRBJ1-1 | - | TRBV2 | - | TGTGCCAGCAGTGTTTACACCAACACTGAAGCTTTCTTT | CASSVYTNTEAFF
TRBJ1-3 | - | TRBV12-5 | once | TGTGCTAGTGGCCAAGCAGGGGTGGGGGGAAACACCATATATTTT | CASGQAGVGGNTIYF
TRBJ1-2 | TRBD1 | TRBV6-6 | - | TGTGCCAGCAGTCGACAGGGGTTGGACAACTATGGCTACACCTTC | CASSRQGLDNYGYTF
TRBJ1-2 | - | TRBV6-5 | - | TGTGCCAGCATTATGTCAGCTAACTATGGCTACACCTTC | CASIMSANYGYTF
TRBJ2-6 | TRBD1 | TRBV10-3 | - | TGTGCCATCACCCCTGACGCCGGGACAGGAGACTCTGGGGCCAACGTCCTGACTTTC | CAITPDAGTGDSGANVLTF
TRBJ1-5 | - | TRBV7-9 | - | TGTGCCAGCAGCTTAGTAGGGAGTCAGCCCCAGCATTTT | CASSLVGSQPQHF
TRBJ1-2 | - | TRBV5-1 | - | TGCGCCAGCAGCTTGACAAACTATGGCTACACCTTC | CASSLTNYGYTF
TRBJ2-1 | TRBD1 | TRBV12-5 | - | TGTGCTAGTGGTCCCGGACAGGGGAACGTCAATGAGCAGTTCTTC | CASGPGQGNVNEQFF
TRBJ1-2 | - | TRBV4-2 | - | TGTGCCAGCAGCCAAGGTCCAGGGGACTATGGCTACACCTTC | CASSQGPGDYGYTF
TRBJ1-4 | - | TRBV15 | - | TGTGCCACCAGCCGGAACAGAGCAACTAATGAAAAACTGTTTTTT | CATSRNRATNEKLFF
TRBJ1-6 | - | TRBV5-1 | - | TGCGCCAGCAGCTTGGGGGAGGGAGATTCACCCCTCCACTTT | CASSLGEGDSPLHF
TRBJ2-7 | TRBD2 | TRBV7-8 | - | TGTGCCAGCAGCTTAGGGACTAGCGGGGGATACGAGCAGTACTTC | CASSLGTSGGYEQYF
TRBJ2-4 | TRBD2 | TRBV3-1/TRBV3-2 | - | TGTGCCAGCAGCCAAGAAAACGGGGGGTCTCTAGCCAAAAACATTCAGTACTTC | CASSQENGGSLAKNIQYF
TRBJ2-2 | - | TRBV19 | - | TGTGCCAGTTTGAGTCCGGGGAGCGACACCGGGGAGCTGTTTTTT | CASLSPGSDTGELFF
TRBJ2-2 | - | TRBV18 | - | TGTGCCAGCTCACCCCGGAACAGCTACACCGGGGAGCTGTTTTTT | CASSPRNSYTGELFF
TRBJ1-1 | - | TRBV7-2 | - | TGTGCCAGCAGCTTAGGGGGCCCCACGAACACTGAAGCTTTCTTT | CASSLGGPTNTEAFF
TRBJ1-2 | - | TRBV2 | - | TGTGCCAGCAGTGAGGGAGGGAACTATGGCTACACCTTC | CASSEGGNYGYTF
TRBJ1-2 | - | TRBV7-9 | - | TGTGCCAGCAGCTTAGACAGGGTTAACTATGGCTACACCTTC | CASSLDRVNYGYTF
TRBJ1-5 | - | TRBV18 | - | TGTGCCAGCTCACCGGGGCGGCAGCCCCAGCATTTT | CASSPGRQPQHF
TRBJ2-7 | TRBD1 | TRBV11-2 | once | TGTGCCAGCAGCTTAGGGACAGGGTCCTACGAGCAGTACTTC | CASSLGTGSYEQYF
TRBJ2-1 | TRBD2 | TRBV7-8 | - | TGTGCCAGCAGCTTACGGCCTAGCGGGGGGGCCGGGTCCTACAATGAGCAGTTCTTC | CASSLRPSGGAGSYNEQFF
TRBJ2-7 | TRBD2 | TRBV11-2 | - | TGTGCCAGCAGCTTACCCGGCGGGACTAGCGGGGGGCGTTACGAGCAGTACTTC | CASSLPGGTSGGRYEQYF
TRBJ1-2 | - | TRBV7-6 | - | TGTGCCAGCAGCCCCGGGGAGCGGCGCCCCGGGGGTGGCTACACCTTC | CASSPGERRPGGGYTF
TRBJ2-2 | TRBD1 | TRBV7-8 | few | TGTGCCAGCAGCCCGAGACAGGGCACGACCGGGGAGCTGTTTTTT | CASSPRQGTTGELFF
TRBJ1-5 | TRBD1 | TRBV3-1/TRBV3-2 | few | TGTGCCAGCAGCCGCAGGGGGGATGGCAATCAGCCCCAGCATTTT | CASSRRGDGNQPQHF
TRBJ2-7 | - | TRBV9 | - | TGTGCCAGCAGCGGTAGCCGCGGGGGCGACGAGCAGTACTTC | CASSGSRGGDEQYF
TRBJ2-5 | TRBD1 | TRBV13 | - | TGTGCCAGCAGCCCAAAAACAGGGGAAGAGACCCAGTACTTC | CASSPKTGEETQYF
TRBJ1-2 | TRBD1 | TRBV3-1/TRBV3-2 | - | TGTGCCAGCAGCCGACAGGGGGGAAGATATGGCTACACCTTC | CASSRQGGRYGYTF
TRBJ2-2 | - | TRBV3-1/TRBV3-2 | few | TGTGCCAGCAGCCAAGATCCGGACACCGGGGAGCTGTTTTTT | CASSQDPDTGELFF
TRBJ1-2 | TRBD1 | TRBV2 | - | TGTGCCAGCAGTCCGGGACAGGAATACTATGGCTACACCTTC | CASSPGQEYYGYTF
TRBJ2-1 | - | TRBV19 | - | TGTGCCAGTAGTCCGGTGTGGCTAGCAGGCGACAATGAGCAGTTCTTC | CASSPVWLAGDNEQFF
TRBJ2-7 | - | TRBV27 | - | TGTGCCAGCAGTTCTCTTAGTTACGAGCAGTACTTC | CASSSLSYEQYF
TRBJ2-7 | - | TRBV11-2 | - | TGTGCCAGCAGCTTAGCGCGGGTGGGCGAGCAGTACTTC | CASSLARVGEQYF
TRBJ1-4 | TRBD1 | TRBV2 | - | TGTGCCAGCAACCCGGACAGGGGGACTAATGAAAAACTGTTTTTT | CASNPDRGTNEKLFF
TRBJ1-1 | - | TRBV5-6 | - | TGTGCCAGCAGCTTCCGACAGGACCCCTGGGCTTTCTTT | CASSFRQDPWAFF
TRBJ1-1 | - | TRBV12-5 | - | TGTGCTAGTGGTTTGGTACGGGGGAGAAGGCCGGACACTGAAGCTTTCTTT | CASGLVRGRRPDTEAFF
TRBJ1-2 | - | TRBV2 | - | TGTGCCAGCAGCCCGGACACTAACTATGGCTACACCTTC | CASSPDTNYGYTF
TRBJ1-1 | - | TRBV3-1/TRBV3-2 | - | TGTGCCAGCAGCCAACGGGAGCAGGGCCCCAGGGCTGAAGCTTTCTTT | CASSQREQGPRAEAFF
TRBJ2-7 | - | TRBV7-8 | few | TGTGCCAGCAGCTTAGCCGACGAGCAGTACTTC | CASSLADEQYF
TRBJ1-4 | TRBD1 | TRBV7-6 | - | TGTGCCAGCAGCTTAAGGTCCAGGGGGCTTGGTAATGAAAAACTGTTTTTT | CASSLRSRGLGNEKLFF
TRBJ2-1 | - | TRBV7-8 | - | TGTGCCAGCAGCTTAGTTTCTGAGACAGAGGAGTACAATGAGCAGTTCTTC | CASSLVSETEEYNEQFF